The 32 T cell receptor beta chains reported below all come from one sample, sequenced in a study of control samples from healthy donors and cancer patients. Method: immunoSEQ multiplex PCR; TCRdb's copy keeps in-frame clones and lacks some. The data show some 130,000 clones, approximately 94% seen once. Material: blood. The receptors were gathered from a man aged 25 to 40 in good health.

The J gene is TRBJ1-6, the V gene TRBV7-9, with TRBD1 matching 8 bases. The V segment lost 6 bases and the J segment 10 bases; nucleotides outside the gene matches: 14. This CDR3 comprises 16 residues. The V gene's germline CDR1 is SEHNR and CDR2 FQNEAQ (reference sequence). Here the CDR3 DNA reads TGTGCCAGCAGACCCGGGACAGGTCGCGGGATATCACCCCTCCACTTT. This sequence encodes CASRPGTGRGISPLHF. Full variable domain (remainder filled in from reference TRBV7-9 and TRBJ1-6): DTGVSQNPRHKITKRGQNVTFRCDPISEHNRLYWYRQTLGQGPEFLTYFQNEAQLEKSRLLSDRFSAERPKGSFSTLEIQRTEQGDSAMYLCASRPGTGRGISPLHFGNGTRLTVT.

This chain links TRBV9 with TRBJ2-3, with D possibly TRBD1 on 5 matching bases. V was shortened by 4 bases and J by 2 bases, with 11 bases between the two germline ends. The germline V gene encodes CDR1 SGDLS and CDR2 YYNGEE. The CDR3 is 14 amino acids. CDR3 in DNA: TGTGCCAGCAGCCGCGGACATTCCACAGATACGCAGTATTTT. It specifies CASSRGHSTDTQYF.

This chain connects TRBV30 to TRBJ2-2, with D possibly being TRBD1 (6 bases). This CDR3 region has 14 residues. Trimming pared 5 bases from V and 5 bases from J, leaving 15 bases between. CDR1 and CDR2 from the germline V gene are GTSNPN and SVGIG (reference sequence). The CDR3 DNA is TGTGCCTGGGAAACCTCGACAGGTACCGGGGAGCTGTTTTTT. Encoded protein: CAWETSTGTGELFF.

CDR3: CAWSVWVLDTQYF. The DNA for the CDR3 is TGTGCCTGGAGTGTATGGGTTTTGGATACGCAGTATTTT. The genes are TRBV30 and TRBJ2-3; no clear D gene. Germline CDR1 is GTSNPN and CDR2 is SVGIG (reference sequence). The V gene lost 0 bases and the J gene lost 6 bases, with 10 bases spanning the gap. The CDR3 consists of 13 residues.

The rearrangement joins TRBV10-3 to TRBJ2-1; TRBD2 matches 8 bases. The CDR3 covers 17 residues. Trimming removed 2 bases from V and 5 bases from J; junction bases left unmatched: 11. The germline gives CDR1 ENHRY, CDR2 SYGVKD. For the CDR3, the DNA is TGTGCCATCAGTGAGGTGGCGGGGGGAGGGCCCGACAATGAGCAGTTCTTC. As protein: CAISEVAGGGPDNEQFF.

This rearrangement joins TRBV4-2 to TRBJ2-7, with D perhaps TRBD1 (6 bases). In germline, CDR1 is LGHNA, CDR2 YNFKEQ. The CDR3 length is 17 residues. Trimming removed 1 base from V and 0 bases from J, with 16 bases in between. CDR3 sequence reads: CASSQGFLQGVSYEQYF. In DNA form, the CDR3 reads TGTGCCAGCAGCCAAGGGTTCCTACAGGGAGTCTCCTACGAGCAGTACTTC.

This chain uses TRBV27 with TRBJ2-1; 9 bases are shared with TRBD2. V was pared by 7 bases and J by 9 bases, with 13 bases of the junction left unmatched. Per germline, CDR1 MNHEY and CDR2 SMNVEV (reference sequence). The CDR3 has 15 residues. The CDR3 loop is CASKSSSGVFGEQFF. CDR3 bases: TGTGCCAGCAAATCCTCTAGCGGGGTTTTCGGTGAGCAGTTCTTC.

The J gene is TRBJ1-1, the V gene TRBV30; D may be TRBD1 (5 bases). This CDR3 is 14 amino acids long. The germline V gene has CDR1 GTSNPN and CDR2 SVGIG (reference sequence). Trimming took 4 bases from V and 7 from J, leaving 19 bases between them. In nucleotides, the CDR3 is TGTGCCTGGAAATGGGGAGGGTATAGGGGTGAAGCTTTCTTT. Its protein is CAWKWGGYRGEAFF.

The V and J genes are TRBV5-1 and TRBJ1-1; TRBD1 agrees at 10 bases. The CDR3 loop spans 12 amino acids. The germline gives CDR1 SGHRS, CDR2 YFSETQ. J lost 5 bases, V lost 7 bases, and 2 bases had no gene match. As DNA, the CDR3 is TGCGCCAGCCAGGACAGGGGGACTGAAGCTTTCTTT. Its protein product is CASQDRGTEAFF.

The chain is built from TRBV2 and TRBJ1-6; no reliable D call. Germline assignment: CDR1 SNHLY and CDR2 FYNNEI. The CDR3 spans 13 residues. V gave up 3 bases and J gave up 0 bases, with 0 bases separating them. CDR3 nucleotide sequence: TGTGCCAGCAGTGACTCCTATAATTCACCCCTCCACTTT. Amino acid sequence: CASSDSYNSPLHF.

The chain recombines TRBV6-2 or TRBV6-3 with TRBJ2-1; maybe TRBD1 (5 bases). The V gene lost 2 bases and the J gene lost 4 bases, with 9 bases spanning the gap. CDR3 length: 14 amino acids. From germline, CDR1 is MNHEY and CDR2 SVGEGT. As DNA, the CDR3 is TGTGCCAGCAGTTACGTACAGGTGTACAATGAGCAGTTCTTC. Translated: CASSYVQVYNEQFF.

The chain combines TRBV7-9 with TRBJ2-1, with D hard to call. Trimming stripped 4 bases from V and 8 bases from J, with 9 bases between. CDR3 length: 12 amino acids. Looked up from germline, CDR1 is SEHNR and CDR2 is FQNEAQ (reference sequence). The CDR3 region has the DNA TGTGCCAGCAGCTCTCTTCGGGATGAGCAGTTCTTC. It translates to CASSSLRDEQFF.

This chain joins TRBV27 and TRBJ2-7; 9 nucleotides align to TRBD1. The CDR3 totals 14 residues. The trim removed 5 bases at V and 6 bases at J, leaving 8 bases unmatched. Germline CDR1 reads MNHEY; CDR2 reads SMNVEV (reference sequence). This chain's CDR3 is CASSTGQGRREQYF. The CDR3 nucleotides read TGTGCCAGCAGTACCGGACAGGGGCGGCGCGAGCAGTACTTC.

The chain is built from TRBV28 and TRBJ2-3, with D hard to call. This CDR3 contains 13 residues. V was trimmed by 2 bases and J by 6 bases, leaving 9 bases between them. Germline CDR1 reads MDHEN; CDR2 reads SYDVKM. CDR3 bases: TGTGCCAGCAGTTTAAGGGATGTTGATACGCAGTATTTT. The encoded protein is CASSLRDVDTQYF.

The rearrangement joins TRBV25-1 to TRBJ1-4; maybe TRBD1 (5 bases). V lost 4 bases and J 4 bases, leaving 10 bases between the germline ends. Looked up from germline, CDR1 is MGHDK and CDR2 is SYGVNS. The CDR3 has 14 amino acids. The CDR3 reads CASSGDVINEKLFF. The DNA for the CDR3 is TGTGCCAGCAGTGGGGACGTTATTAATGAAAAACTGTTTTTT.

V is TRBV5-1 and J is TRBJ2-7; 8 bases are shared with TRBD1. The V gene's germline CDR1 is SGHRS and CDR2 YFSETQ. With V trimmed by 1 base and J by 2 bases, 8 bases remained unmatched. The CDR3 extends over 16 amino acids. As DNA, the CDR3 is TGCGCCAGCAGCTTGTCTTCTGGACAGGGAGCCTACGAGCAGTACTTC. Protein: CASSLSSGQGAYEQYF.

The chain links TRBV7-2 to TRBJ2-3; TRBD1 or TRBD2 may be the D gene (5 bases each). The germline V gene has CDR1 SGHTA and CDR2 FQGNSA. CDR3 length equals 16 residues. V lost 4 bases, J lost 1 base, and 15 bases lay in between. CDR3: CASSWWGSGRTDTQYF. The CDR3 nucleotides read TGTGCCAGCAGCTGGTGGGGGTCAGGGCGCACAGATACGCAGTATTTT.

Only one count was recorded for this clone. The chain combines TRBV6-5 with TRBJ2-7; maybe TRBD1 (5 bases). Germline V gene sequence: CDR1 MNHEY, CDR2 SVGAGI. With 1 base removed from V and 5 bases from J, the gap between germline ends came to 15 bases. This CDR3 comprises 15 residues. CDR3 sequence (DNA): TGTGCCAGCAGTTACTTGGGCCAGGGTCTCCACGAGCAGTACTTC. Protein product: CASSYLGQGLHEQYF.

The CDR3 loop reads CASSFPPPKGTEAFF. The CDR3 DNA sequence: TGTGCCAGCAGCTTCCCGCCTCCCAAGGGGACTGAAGCTTTCTTT. The chain recombines TRBV7-9 with TRBJ1-1; D may be TRBD1 (5 bases). This CDR3 spans 15 amino acids. Germline V gene lookup returns CDR1 SEHNR and CDR2 FQNEAQ (reference sequence). With 3 bases removed from V and 5 bases from J, the gap between germline ends came to 16 bases.

The chain recombines TRBV7-3 with TRBJ2-3, with D perhaps TRBD2 (5 bases). The CDR3 loop spans 15 amino acids. Trimming shortened V by 1 base and J by 2 bases, and 10 bases separated the two germline ends. Germline CDR1 SGHTA, CDR2 FQGTGA. CDR3 DNA: TGTGCCAGCAGCTTAAGTTCGGGGTTCACAGATACGCAGTATTTT. It translates to CASSLSSGFTDTQYF.

The genes are TRBV5-1 and TRBJ2-1; 11 bases map to TRBD1. Trimming at V came to 4 bases and at J to 8 bases, leaving 8 bases not matched to a gene. CDR1 is SGHRS, CDR2 YFSETQ, per germline. The CDR3 contains 15 residues. The CDR3 DNA sequence: TGCGCCAGCAGCCCCCGGGACAGGGGGTATGATGAGCAGTTCTTC. Amino acids: CASSPRDRGYDEQFF.

The V call is TRBV11-2, the J call TRBJ1-2; D is possibly TRBD1 (6 bases). This CDR3 region has 16 residues. Germline V CDR1 and CDR2: SGHAT, FQNNGV. V lost 3 bases and J lost 5, with 19 bases in between. CDR3 DNA sequence: TGTGCCAGCAGCTTGGGCCTCAGACAGGCACCTTATGGCTACACCTTC. This encodes CASSLGLRQAPYGYTF.

This sequence joins TRBV19 and TRBJ2-7; 8 nucleotides agree with TRBD1. The V gene end was trimmed by 3 bases and the J gene end by 6 bases; junction bases not matched to a gene: 10. The CDR3 runs to 15 residues. Germline V gives CDR1 LNHDA, CDR2 SQIVND (reference sequence). CDR3 amino acids: CASSMGQGAFSEQYF. The CDR3 nucleotides are TGTGCCAGTAGTATGGGGCAGGGGGCGTTTTCCGAGCAGTACTTC.

V and J are TRBV27 and TRBJ2-2; possibly TRBD1 for D (5 bases). This CDR3 is built from 16 residues. Germline assignment: CDR1 MNHEY and CDR2 SMNVEV (reference sequence). V dropped 6 bases and J dropped 6 bases, with 20 bases sitting between them. CDR3 in amino acids: CASRHAGQGQPGELFF. In nucleotides, the CDR3 is TGTGCCAGCAGACATGCAGGGCAGGGTCAACCCGGGGAGCTGTTTTTT.

This clone appeared a few times. This chain uses TRBV6-4 with TRBJ2-1; D uncertain. The CDR3 covers 15 residues. V was shortened by 3 bases and J by 6 bases, with 15 bases between the two germline ends. From germline, CDR1 is MRHNA and CDR2 SNTAGT. The CDR3 is CASSELFLEANEQFF. The CDR3, as DNA: TGTGCCAGCAGTGAACTATTCCTCGAGGCCAATGAGCAGTTCTTC.

The V gene is TRBV5-6, the J gene TRBJ1-1; D is uncertain. The CDR3 has 13 residues. Germline lookup yields CDR1 SGHDT and CDR2 YYEEEE. V was pared by 3 bases and J by 5 bases, with 11 bases between. CDR3 nucleotides: TGTGCCAGCAGCTCCGGGTGGGAGACTGAAGCTTTCTTT. Protein: CASSSGWETEAFF.

The CDR3 spells CASSQGAGENTIYF. The CDR3 nucleotides read TGCGCCAGCAGCCAAGGGGCAGGGGAAAACACCATATATTTT. V usage is TRBV4-3 and J usage is TRBJ1-3; possible D gene TRBD1, 6 bases. The germline V gene encodes CDR1 LGHNA and CDR2 YSLEER. The CDR3 consists of 14 residues. Trimming took 1 base from V and 6 from J, leaving 10 bases between them.

This clone showed up just a few times. The V gene is TRBV19, the J gene TRBJ2-5; D is undetermined. The CDR3 totals 17 residues. Germline assignment: CDR1 LNHDA and CDR2 SQIVND (reference sequence). The germline V and J ends were trimmed by 9 bases and 4 bases, with 27 bases remaining between them. The CDR3 protein is CASGATGLSPTRETQYF. The CDR3 DNA sequence: TGTGCCAGCGGTGCAACCGGATTGAGCCCGACGAGAGAGACCCAGTACTTC.

The chain links TRBV9 to TRBJ1-2; TRBD1 aligns across 7 bases. The CDR3 runs 14 residues. Germline CDR1 and CDR2: SGDLS and YYNGEE. The J segment lost 8 bases and the V segment lost 1 base, leaving 8 bases of the junction unmatched. The CDR3 region is CASSVLQGRGGYTF. DNA of the CDR3: TGTGCCAGCAGCGTACTACAGGGGCGAGGGGGCTACACCTTC. Based on the CDR3 plus reference TRBV9 and TRBJ1-2, the full variable domain is DSGVTQTPKHLITATGQRVTLRCSPRSGDLSVYWYQQSLDQGLQFLIQYYNGEERAKGNILERFSAQQFPDLHSELNLSSLELGDSALYFCASSVLQGRGGYTFGSGTRLTVV.

The chain couples TRBV2 to TRBJ2-3; no clear D. CDR1 is SNHLY, CDR2 FYNNEI, per germline. V lost 6 bases and J 6 bases, leaving 13 bases between the germline ends. The CDR3 spans 13 residues. CDR3 in DNA: TGTGCCAGCAGGGCCAGCATCGCCGATACGCAGTATTTT. Its protein product is CASRASIADTQYF.

J is TRBJ2-1 and V is TRBV19, with D tentatively TRBD2 (6 bases). The ends were cut back, 3 bases at V and 0 bases at J, with 12 bases in the middle. The CDR3 contains 16 residues. Per germline, CDR1 LNHDA and CDR2 SQIVND (reference sequence). DNA for the CDR3: TGTGCCAGTAGTATTTTCGCGGGAAGCTCCTACAATGAGCAGTTCTTC. This translates into CASSIFAGSSYNEQFF.

This chain joins TRBV4-1 and TRBJ1-4; 9 nucleotides align to TRBD1. The ends lost 4 bases at V and 8 bases at J; junction bases unmatched: 5. Germline V gene sequence: CDR1 MGHRA, CDR2 YSYEKL. The CDR3 extends over 14 amino acids. The CDR3 DNA reads as TGCGCCAGCAGCCCCGGGACAGGGATGGAAAAACTGTTTTTT. Its protein is CASSPGTGMEKLFF.